This T cell receptor beta chain derives from a study of T cells in Graves' hyperthyroidism and ophthalmopathy. This clonotype was picked up many times. Deletions cut 6 bases from V and 3 bases from J, with 9 bases between. CDR3 size: 13 residues. Researchers took RNA transcripts and amplified the TCR beta CDR3 regions from them. An initial round of RT-PCR targeting the TCR CDR3 relied on the HTBI primer set. TCRdb processed the multiplex PCR reads anew with MiXCR; each CDR3 protein has one entry. The sample includes approximately 640,000 distinct CDR3 sequences, 45% of them seen just once. V gene TRBV12-3 or TRBV12-4 combines with J gene TRBJ1-5; no clear D gene. The sequence came from an adult man with Graves' disease, either hyperthyroidism or ophthalmopathy (not recorded which). Sequenced input: peripheral blood or thyroid tissue (not recorded which). The CDR3 DNA follows: TGTGCCAGCAGCCTACACATCAATCAGCCCCAGCATTTT. It codes for CASSLHINQPQHF.